This T cell receptor (beta chain) derives from a study of T-cell reconstitution after alpha-beta-depleted transplantation in children. The ends were cut back, 5 bases at V and 7 bases at J, with 12 bases in the middle. The CDR3 has 12 residues. This clonotype was counted many times. As it was prepared, the TCRbeta library received unique molecular identifiers. Using its own MiXCR run on the PCR reads, TCRdb lists one record per CDR3 protein. Among more than 200,000 distinct CDR3 sequences listed, roughly a tenth were seen once. The source material was PBMCs from the stem cell graft donor, sampled from the stem cell graft. This chain joins TRBV12-3 or TRBV12-4 and TRBJ2-7; D may be TRBD2 (5 bases). The clonotype comes from a human donor who donated a stem cell graft to a child with SCID. The CDR3 DNA reads as TGTGCCAGCAGTCCACACTCGGGAGAGCAGTACTTC. Residues: CASSPHSGEQYF.